This entry lists 8 T cell receptor beta chains sequenced from one sample in a study of neurological immune-mediated disorders. TCRdb itself ran the 5' RACE reads through MiXCR, one entry per CDR3 protein. In the table there are about 21,000 distinct CDR3 sequences, approximately 5.9% of which are singletons. The sequenced material came from CD8+ T cells from blood. The receptors here all came from a man aged 18 to 30 in good health.

This clonotype was seen many times. The CDR3 region is CSARDFSGPSSYNEQFF. DNA for the CDR3: TGCAGTGCTAGAGATTTCAGCGGACCGAGCTCCTACAATGAGCAGTTCTTC. The chain links TRBV20-1 to TRBJ2-1, with D maybe TRBD2 (5 bases). This CDR3 is 17 amino acids long. V lost 0 bases and J 0 bases, leaving 15 bases between the germline ends. Looked up from germline, CDR1 is DFQATT and CDR2 is SNEGSKA (reference sequence).

This clonotype was recorded many times. The chain couples TRBV6-1 to TRBJ2-2; D gene uncertain. V lost 7 bases and J lost 13, with 19 bases in between. CDR3 length: 13 amino acids. Per the germline V gene, CDR1 is MNHNS and CDR2 is SASEGT. This CDR3 is CASNGSFWGSLFF. The CDR3 region has the DNA TGTGCCAGCAATGGGTCATTTTGGGGTTCGCTGTTTTTT.

This clonotype showed up many times. The V call is TRBV4-3, the J call TRBJ1-5; D is unresolved. The germline gives CDR1 LGHNA, CDR2 YSLEER. The CDR3 covers 18 residues. Trimming removed 5 bases from V and 2 bases from J, with 22 bases in between. CDR3 region: CASSYSNCWARRNQPQHF. DNA of the CDR3: TGCGCCAGCAGCTACAGTAATTGTTGGGCTCGGCGCAATCAGCCCCAGCATTTT.

This clonotype has at least ten counts. The V gene is TRBV11-2, the J gene TRBJ2-7; TRBD1 aligns across 10 bases. This CDR3 is 20 amino acids long. V was pared by 1 base and J by 0 bases, with 15 bases of the junction left unmatched. CDR1 is SGHAT, CDR2 FQNNGV, per germline. The CDR3 DNA is TGTGCCAGCAGCTTAGGAGCATCCCGGGACAGGGGACTGAGCTCCTACGAGCAGTACTTC. It is translated as CASSLGASRDRGLSSYEQYF.

This clonotype was observed many times. This sequence joins TRBV4-1 and TRBJ1-5; D uncertain. The CDR3 runs to 13 residues. Deletions cut 0 bases from V and 6 bases from J, with 6 bases between. CDR1 is MGHRA and CDR2 is YSYEKL in the germline V gene. The chain's CDR3 is CASSQEAGQPQHF. The CDR3 nucleotides are TGCGCCAGCAGCCAAGAAGCGGGTCAGCCCCAGCATTTT.

This clonotype showed up many times. This CDR3 is CASSVAGETDTQYF. The CDR3 DNA reads TGTGCCAGCAGCGTAGCGGGGGAGACAGATACGCAGTATTTT. V and J are TRBV9 and TRBJ2-3; D may be TRBD2 (6 bases). Deletions cut 0 bases from V and 3 bases from J, with 8 bases between. CDR1 is SGDLS and CDR2 is YYNGEE in the germline V gene. The CDR3 loop spans 14 amino acids.

This clonotype has a count of ten or more. The rearrangement links TRBV12-3 or TRBV12-4 to TRBJ2-1, with 14 bases aligning to TRBD2. Unmatched junction bases numbered 3, after V lost 6 bases and J lost 2 bases. This CDR3 has 16 amino acids. The CDR3: CASRGLAGDTYNEQFF. For the CDR3, the DNA is TGTGCCAGCAGGGGACTAGCGGGGGACACCTACAATGAGCAGTTCTTC.

This clonotype has at least ten counts. The chain is built from TRBV7-2 and TRBJ2-5; 9 bases line up with TRBD2. The length of the CDR3 is 14 residues. V trimming: 2 bases; J trimming: 2 bases; junction bases outside the gene matches: 0. In germline, CDR1 is SGHTA, CDR2 FQGNSA. The CDR3 spells CASSLTSGQETQYF. For the CDR3, the DNA is TGTGCCAGCAGCTTAACTAGCGGGCAAGAGACCCAGTACTTC.